This T cell receptor (beta chain) was retrieved from a study of T cell changes during pregnancy in multiple sclerosis. CDR3 length: 17 residues. Trimming removed 5 bases at V and 1 base at J, with 20 bases between. CDR1 is SEHNR and CDR2 is FQNEAQ in the germline V gene (reference sequence). Sequencing was performed with immunoSEQ multiplex PCR; in TCRdb, only in-frame clones are kept and a portion is missing. The sample has 50,000 to 65,000 clones; approximately 95% are singletons. The chain joins TRBV7-9 to TRBJ2-5; no clear D gene. This receptor was obtained from a female donor with multiple sclerosis, enrolled in a pregnancy study. The material was CD8+ T cells from peripheral blood mononuclear cells, obtained in the second trimester of pregnancy. The CDR3 reads CASSPDRPGEPQETQYF. Written as DNA, the CDR3 is TGTGCCAGCAGCCCCGATAGGCCAGGCGAGCCCCAAGAGACCCAGTACTTC.